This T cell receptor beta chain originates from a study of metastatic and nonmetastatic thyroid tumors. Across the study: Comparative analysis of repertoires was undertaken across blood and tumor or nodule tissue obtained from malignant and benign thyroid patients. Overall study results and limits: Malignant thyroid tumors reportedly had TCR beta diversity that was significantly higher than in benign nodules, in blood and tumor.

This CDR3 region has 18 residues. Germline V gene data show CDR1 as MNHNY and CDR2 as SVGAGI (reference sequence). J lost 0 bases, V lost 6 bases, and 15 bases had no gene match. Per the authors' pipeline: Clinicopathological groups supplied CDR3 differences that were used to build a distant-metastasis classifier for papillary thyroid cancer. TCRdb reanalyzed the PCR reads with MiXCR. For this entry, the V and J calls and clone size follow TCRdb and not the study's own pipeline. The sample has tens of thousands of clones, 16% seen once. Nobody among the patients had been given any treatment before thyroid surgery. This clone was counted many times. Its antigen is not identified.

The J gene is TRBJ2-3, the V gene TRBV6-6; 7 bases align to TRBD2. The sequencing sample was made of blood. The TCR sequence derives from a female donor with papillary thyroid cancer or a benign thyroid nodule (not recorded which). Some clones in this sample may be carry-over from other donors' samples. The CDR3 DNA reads TGTGCCAGCAGGGCCGGGGTCTCACTAGCGAGTAGCACAGATACGCAGTATTTT. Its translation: CASRAGVSLASSTDTQYF.